The T cell receptor beta chain described here comes from a study of blood T cell repertoires in COVID-19 (dated by TCRdb to the early 2020s). Study-wide context: Collaborator samples came from the United States, Italy and Spain and covered acute and convalescent phases of COVID-19. HLA class I and class II types, where available, came from metadata supplied by the sample provider rather than from assay-based typing. The samples were drawn from the first 160 participants of the ongoing ImmuneRACE study and from over 950 subjects provided by 6 global collaborators. Sample metadata almost always included a de-identified subject ID, COVID-19 status, age in years and sex. Deeply sampled blood TCRbeta repertoires from subjects exposed to, actively infected with, or recovered from COVID-19 were included in the dataset. The repertoires were made available in a free public database intended to serve as a resource for research on the immune response to SARS-CoV-2. The prospective study material was composed of cDNA or gDNA derived from T cells, B-cell-depleted T cells, or PBMCs. Paper-wide results and their limitations: Clinical and demographic metadata were provided uncurated, with the amount varying by source and participant.

The immunoSEQ Assay, a bias-controlled multiplex PCR, was used to amplify TCRbeta CDR3 regions from genomic DNA. The original pipeline was this. The number of nucleated cells in each sample was estimated from the amplification of reference gene primers within the assay. To quantify the absolute abundance of each unique TCRbeta CDR3 rearrangement, sequence reads were collapsed and filtered. Productive Simpson clonality was computed per sample as the square root of Simpson's diversity index over productive rearrangements. TCRdb obtained this table from immuneACCESS and retained in-frame rearrangements with V and J assigned. These tables miss some clones; where compared with another copy, unresolved V genes account for less than half of the shortfall, and the remainder is unexplained. The D gene and trimming were derived from the DNA, and the V and J assignments and clone size from that table. For this sample there are under 170,000 clones; roughly 87% appear just once. Of the sample, 3.5% to 4.5% falls within the top ten clones.

Whole blood was collected in K2EDTA tubes by collaborating institutions according to the institutions' own protocols. For TCRbeta analysis, collaborators shipped samples in one of three forms: frozen whole blood, isolated PBMCs, or DNA extracted from either of those sample types. On this clone: Its antigen is still unknown. The input lacks base qualities; no much larger clone sits a single base away.

Sequenced input: peripheral blood. This TCR came from a woman aged 60-75 years with active or convalescent COVID-19.

The CDR3 reads CASSQDGGSWETQYF. The base sequence is TGCGCCAGCAGCCAAGATGGGGGGTCCTGGGAGACCCAGTACTTC. The V gene is TRBV4-1 and the J gene is TRBJ2-5, and the D gene may be TRBD2, 6 bases matching. The cysteine opens and the phenylalanine closes a CDR3 of 15 amino acids. Of the read, only the CDR3 DNA is kept; its 45 bases are in frame from base 1. The germline V gene supplies CDR1 MGHRA and CDR2 YSYEKL. Trimming costs V 0 bases and J 5 bases, and their ends lie 13 bases apart.